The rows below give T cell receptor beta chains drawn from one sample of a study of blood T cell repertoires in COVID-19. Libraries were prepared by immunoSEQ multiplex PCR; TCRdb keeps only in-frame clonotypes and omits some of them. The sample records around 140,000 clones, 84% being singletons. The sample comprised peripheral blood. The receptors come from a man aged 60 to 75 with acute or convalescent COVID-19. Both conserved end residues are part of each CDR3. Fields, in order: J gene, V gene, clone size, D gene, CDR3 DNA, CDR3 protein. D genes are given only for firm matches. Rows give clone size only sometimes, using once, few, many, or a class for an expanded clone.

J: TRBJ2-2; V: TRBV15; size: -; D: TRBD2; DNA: TGTGCCACCAGCAGACTTGAGCGGGAGGGTTCCGGGGAGCTGTTTTTT; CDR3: CATSRLEREGSGELFF
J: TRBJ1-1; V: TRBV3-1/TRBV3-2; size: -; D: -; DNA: TGTGCCAGCAGCCAAGTCACTCAGACAGAAGGAACTGAAGCTTTCTTT; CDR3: CASSQVTQTEGTEAFF
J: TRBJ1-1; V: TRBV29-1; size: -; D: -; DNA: TGCAGCGGGGCACCAGCGGGCCTGAACACTGAAGCTTTCTTT; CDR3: CSGAPAGLNTEAFF
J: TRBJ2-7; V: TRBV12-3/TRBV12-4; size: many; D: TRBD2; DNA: TGTGCCAGCCGCCCGACTAGCTGGAACGAGCAGTACTTC; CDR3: CASRPTSWNEQYF
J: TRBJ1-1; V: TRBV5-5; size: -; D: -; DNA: TGTGCCAGCAGCTTGCGGGACACTGAAGCTTTCTTT; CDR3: CASSLRDTEAFF
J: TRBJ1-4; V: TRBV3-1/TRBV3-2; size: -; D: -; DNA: TGTGCCAGCGGCAGGAATAATGAAAAACTGTTTTTT; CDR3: CASGRNNEKLFF
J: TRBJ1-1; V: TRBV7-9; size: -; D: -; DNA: TGTGCCAGCAGCGAGAGGCGGGGGCTCACTGAAGCTTTCTTT; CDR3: CASSERRGLTEAFF
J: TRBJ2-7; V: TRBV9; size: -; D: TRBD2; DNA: TGTGCCAGCAGCGTAGATATAGCGGGTTCCTACGAGCAGTACTTC; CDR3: CASSVDIAGSYEQYF
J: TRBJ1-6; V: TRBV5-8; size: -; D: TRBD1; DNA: TGTGCCAGCAGCCCGGACAGGGCGAGTAATTCACCCCTCCACTTT; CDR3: CASSPDRASNSPLHF
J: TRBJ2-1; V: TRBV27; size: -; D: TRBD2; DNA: TGTGCCAGCAGTCCGTTTAGCGGGGGATATTACAATGAGCAGTTCTTC; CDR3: CASSPFSGGYYNEQFF
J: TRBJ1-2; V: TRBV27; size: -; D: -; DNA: TGTGCCAGCAGTTCTATTGAGGGCGGCTATGGCTACACCTTC; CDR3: CASSSIEGGYGYTF
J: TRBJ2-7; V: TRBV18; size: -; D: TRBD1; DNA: TGTGCCAGCTCACCAGAGGCAGGGGGCAATATCTACGAGCAGTACTTC; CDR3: CASSPEAGGNIYEQYF